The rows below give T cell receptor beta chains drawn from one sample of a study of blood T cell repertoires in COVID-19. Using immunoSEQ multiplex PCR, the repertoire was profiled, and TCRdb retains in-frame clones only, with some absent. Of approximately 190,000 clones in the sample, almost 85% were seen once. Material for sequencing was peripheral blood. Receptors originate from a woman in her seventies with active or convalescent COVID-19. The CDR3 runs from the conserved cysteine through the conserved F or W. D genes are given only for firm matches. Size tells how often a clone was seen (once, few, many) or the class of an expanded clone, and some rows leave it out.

CASSYSAGTPVEAFF	TGTGCCAGCAGTTACTCGGCAGGGACTCCCGTTGAAGCTTTCTTT	NA	TRBV6-5	TRBJ1-1	NA
CASSSGTVKIYNEQFF	TGTGCCAGCAGTTCGGGGACAGTCAAAATCTACAATGAGCAGTTCTTC	NA	TRBV6-6	TRBJ2-1	TRBD1
CASSPRTGGADTQYF	TGTGCCAGCAGTCCTCGGACAGGGGGTGCAGATACGCAGTATTTT	NA	TRBV27	TRBJ2-3	TRBD1
CASSVGGPGGYEQYF	TGTGCCAGCAGCGTAGGTGGCCCCGGGGGCTACGAGCAGTACTTC	NA	TRBV9	TRBJ2-7	NA
CATQAASSYNEQFF	TGTGCCACTCAAGCGGCTAGCTCCTACAATGAGCAGTTCTTC	NA	TRBV19	TRBJ2-1	NA
CASSLIGTEGYNQPQHF	TGTGCCAGCAGTTTGATTGGGACAGAGGGGTACAATCAGCCCCAGCATTTT	NA	TRBV28	TRBJ1-5	TRBD1
CASSLDDLGVASYNEQFF	TGCGCCAGCAGCTTGGACGATCTAGGGGTGGCCTCCTACAATGAGCAGTTCTTC	NA	TRBV5-1	TRBJ2-1	NA
CASSSSTSGRDEQYF	TGTGCCAGCAGTTCCTCGACTAGCGGGAGGGACGAGCAGTACTTC	few	TRBV6-5	TRBJ2-7	TRBD2
CASSPWTGAGSPLHF	TGCGCCAGCAGCCCATGGACAGGGGCTGGTTCACCCCTCCACTTT	NA	TRBV5-1	TRBJ1-6	TRBD1
CASSEQGMNTEAFF	TGTGCCAGCAGTGAACAGGGAATGAACACTGAAGCTTTCTTT	NA	TRBV6-1	TRBJ1-1	NA
CASSLQVGRRETQYF	TGTGCCAGCAGCCTCCAGGTGGGGCGACGGGAGACCCAGTACTTC	NA	TRBV9	TRBJ2-5	NA
CATSPKKGATNYGYTF	TGTGCCACCAGCCCGAAGAAGGGGGCCACGAACTATGGCTACACCTTC	NA	TRBV15	TRBJ1-2	TRBD1
CASSYPSGTTLTYNEQFF	TGTGCCAGCAGTTACCCATCCGGGACTACCTTAACCTACAATGAGCAGTTCTTC	once	TRBV6-2/TRBV6-3	TRBJ2-1	TRBD2
CASSIPSGRNNEQFF	TGTGCCAGTAGTATCCCCAGCGGTAGGAACAATGAGCAGTTCTTC	NA	TRBV19	TRBJ2-1	NA
CASSPRGGAEAFF	TGTGCCAGCAGCCCGAGGGGGGGCGCTGAAGCTTTCTTT	few	TRBV7-2	TRBJ1-1	NA
CASSLGQYSNQPQHF	TGCGCCAGCAGCTTGGGACAGTATAGCAATCAGCCCCAGCATTTT	NA	TRBV4-1	TRBJ1-5	TRBD1
CASSLAFDGTGVYEQYF	TGTGCCAGCAGCTTGGCGTTCGATGGGACAGGGGTCTACGAGCAGTACTTC	NA	TRBV5-5	TRBJ2-7	TRBD1
CASSFGSGSYNEQFF	TGCGCCAGCAGCTTCGGCAGCGGGAGTTACAATGAGCAGTTCTTC	NA	TRBV5-1	TRBJ2-1	TRBD2
CASSPRGGYEQYF	TGTGCCAGCAGCCCAAGGGGGGGGTACGAGCAGTACTTC	NA	TRBV28	TRBJ2-7	NA
CASSRQTGAPSGANVLTF	TGTGCCAGTAGTAGACAGACAGGGGCACCCTCTGGGGCCAACGTCCTGACTTTC	NA	TRBV19	TRBJ2-6	TRBD1
CASSFNNPTGSSGNTIYF	TGCGCCAGCAGCTTTAACAATCCTACAGGGAGCTCTGGAAACACCATATATTTT	NA	TRBV5-1	TRBJ1-3	NA
CASSPRLLAGTKTQYF	TGTGCCAGCAGCCCGCGTTTACTAGCGGGAACAAAGACCCAGTACTTC	NA	TRBV7-2	TRBJ2-5	TRBD2
CASSKRGGNIQYF	TGTGCCAGTAGTAAGCGGGGCGGGAACATTCAGTACTTC	once	TRBV19	TRBJ2-4	TRBD2
CAIRTGLAGGYEQYF	TGTGCCATCAGGACGGGACTAGCGGGAGGGTACGAGCAGTACTTC	NA	TRBV10-3	TRBJ2-7	TRBD2
CASSTREGYTF	TGCGCCAGCAGCACTCGGGAAGGCTACACCTTC	once	TRBV4-1	TRBJ1-2	NA
CASSYSGTGDYGYTF	TGTGCCAGCAGTTACTCCGGAACAGGGGACTATGGCTACACCTTC	NA	TRBV6-5	TRBJ1-2	TRBD1
CASSQDRMDSPLHF	TGCGCCAGCAGCCAAGACAGGATGGATTCACCCCTCCACTTT	few	TRBV4-1	TRBJ1-6	NA
CASSLESVRGTQYF	TGCGCCAGCAGCTTGGAGTCGGTGCGGGGGACCCAGTACTTC	NA	TRBV5-1	TRBJ2-5	NA
CASNPGLLAHEQYF	TGCGCCAGCAATCCGGGACTACTTGCTCACGAGCAGTACTTC	NA	TRBV4-1	TRBJ2-7	TRBD2
CASSQGVGLAGEDEQFF	TGTGCCAGCAGCCAAGGAGTTGGACTAGCGGGAGAAGATGAGCAGTTCTTC	NA	TRBV4-2	TRBJ2-1	TRBD2
CASSPRTFTGIQETQYF	TGTGCCAGCTCACCACGAACCTTCACAGGGATACAAGAGACCCAGTACTTC	NA	TRBV18	TRBJ2-5	NA
CASSIERGTQGTNEQYF	TGTGCCAGTAGTATAGAGAGAGGGACACAAGGTACGAACGAGCAGTACTTC	NA	TRBV19	TRBJ2-7	NA
CASSFNPAGVQETQYF	TGTGCCAGCAGCTTCAATCCAGCGGGAGTCCAAGAGACCCAGTACTTC	NA	TRBV5-4	TRBJ2-5	TRBD2
CASSDGTGNSYEQYF	TGTGCCAGCAGTGATGGGACAGGGAACTCCTACGAGCAGTACTTC	once	TRBV2	TRBJ2-7	TRBD1
CASSRGTGGASGRETQYF	TGTGCCAGCAGTAGAGGGACAGGGGGCGCCAGCGGGAGGGAGACCCAGTACTTC	NA	TRBV6-2/TRBV6-3	TRBJ2-5	TRBD1
CASSFPAGVDTQYF	TGTGCCAGCAGCTTCCCCGCGGGAGTCGATACGCAGTATTTT	NA	TRBV5-4	TRBJ2-3	TRBD2
CAISEPGQGGRGYTF	TGTGCCATCAGTGAACCGGGACAGGGGGGTCGTGGCTACACCTTC	NA	TRBV10-3	TRBJ1-2	TRBD1
CASSSSLGGMFF	TGTGCCAGCAGTTCCAGCCTAGGGGGTATGTTCTTC	NA	TRBV2	TRBJ2-1	NA
CASSFGQVNTGELFF	TGCGCCAGCAGCTTCGGACAGGTGAACACCGGGGAGCTGTTTTTT	NA	TRBV5-1	TRBJ2-2	TRBD1
CASSQHKTGMGKSESYEQYF	TGCGCCAGCAGCCAACACAAGACAGGGATGGGAAAGAGCGAATCCTACGAGCAGTACTTC	NA	TRBV4-1	TRBJ2-7	TRBD1
CASSPLAGTDTQYF	TGTGCCAGCAGTCCTCTAGCGGGAACAGATACGCAGTATTTT	NA	TRBV28	TRBJ2-3	TRBD2
CASSVGEGDYGYTF	TGTGCCAGCAGCGTAGGGGAGGGCGACTATGGCTACACCTTC	once	TRBV9	TRBJ1-2	NA
CATSDGGQGTDTQYF	TGTGCCACCAGTGATGGGGGACAGGGAACAGATACGCAGTATTTT	once	TRBV24-1	TRBJ2-3	TRBD1